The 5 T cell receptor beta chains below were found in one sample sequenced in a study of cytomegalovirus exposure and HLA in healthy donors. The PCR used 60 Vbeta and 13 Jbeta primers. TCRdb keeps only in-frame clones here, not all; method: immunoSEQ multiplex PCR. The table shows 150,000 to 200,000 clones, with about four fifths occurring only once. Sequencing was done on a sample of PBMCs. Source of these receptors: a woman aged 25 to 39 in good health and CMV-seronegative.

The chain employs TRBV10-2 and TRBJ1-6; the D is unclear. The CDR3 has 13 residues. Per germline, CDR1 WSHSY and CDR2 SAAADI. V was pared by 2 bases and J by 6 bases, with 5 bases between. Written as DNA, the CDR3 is TGCGCCAGCAGTGAGCTCTCTAATTCACCCCTCCACTTT. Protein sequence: CASSELSNSPLHF.

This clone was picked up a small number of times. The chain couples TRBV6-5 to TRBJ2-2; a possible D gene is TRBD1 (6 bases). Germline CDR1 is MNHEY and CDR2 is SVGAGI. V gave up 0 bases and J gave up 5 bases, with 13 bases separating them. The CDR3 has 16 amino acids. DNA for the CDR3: TGTGCCAGCAGTTACTCGAGGGGGAAAAGAACCGGGGAGCTGTTTTTT. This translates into CASSYSRGKRTGELFF.

CDR3 in amino acids: CASSLGTRDYEQYF. Here the CDR3 DNA reads TGTGCCAGCAGCTTGGGTACTCGGGACTACGAGCAGTACTTC. The chain couples TRBV11-2 to TRBJ2-7; a weak D match, TRBD2 (5 bases). The CDR3 is made up of 14 amino acids. The V end was cut by 3 bases, the J end by 3 bases, with 12 bases between. Germline V gives CDR1 SGHAT, CDR2 FQNNGV.

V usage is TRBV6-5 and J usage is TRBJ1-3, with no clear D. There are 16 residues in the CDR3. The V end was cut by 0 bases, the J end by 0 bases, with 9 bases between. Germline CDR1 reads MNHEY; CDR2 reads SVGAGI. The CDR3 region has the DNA TGTGCCAGCAGTTACTCATCAAGCAACTCTGGAAACACCATATATTTT. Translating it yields CASSYSSSNSGNTIYF.

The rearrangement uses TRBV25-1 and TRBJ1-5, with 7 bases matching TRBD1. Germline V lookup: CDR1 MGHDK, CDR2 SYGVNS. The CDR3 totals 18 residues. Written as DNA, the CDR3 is TGTACCAAACAGGGGAAACCTGGTGGTTCCTCTAGCAATCAGCCCCAGCATTTT. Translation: CTKQGKPGGSSSNQPQHF.